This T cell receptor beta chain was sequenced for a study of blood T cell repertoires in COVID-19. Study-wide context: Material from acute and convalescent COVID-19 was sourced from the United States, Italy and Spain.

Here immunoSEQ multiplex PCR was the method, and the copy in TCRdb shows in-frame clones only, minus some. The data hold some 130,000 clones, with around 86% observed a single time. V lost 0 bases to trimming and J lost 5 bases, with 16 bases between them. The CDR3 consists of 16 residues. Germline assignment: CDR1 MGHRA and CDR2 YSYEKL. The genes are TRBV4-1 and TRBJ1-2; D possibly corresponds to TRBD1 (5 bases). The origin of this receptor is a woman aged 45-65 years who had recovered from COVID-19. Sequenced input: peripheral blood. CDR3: CASSQDSGGTGYGYTF. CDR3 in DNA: TGCGCCAGCAGCCAAGATTCGGGGGGAACGGGGTATGGCTACACCTTC.